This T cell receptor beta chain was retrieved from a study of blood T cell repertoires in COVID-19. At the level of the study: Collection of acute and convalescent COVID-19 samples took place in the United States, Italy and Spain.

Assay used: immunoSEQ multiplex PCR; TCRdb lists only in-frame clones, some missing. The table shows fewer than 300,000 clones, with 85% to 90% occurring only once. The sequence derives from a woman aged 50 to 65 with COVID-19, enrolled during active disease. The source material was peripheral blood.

The CDR3 loop reads CATSGSGTGTYEQYF. CDR3 nucleotide sequence: TGTGCCACCTCGGGTTCAGGGACAGGAACCTACGAGCAGTACTTC. The chain recombines TRBV19 with TRBJ2-7, with 8 bases lining up with TRBD1. V dropped 10 bases and J dropped 2; count of bases not matched to a gene: 13. Germline V gene data show CDR1 as LNHDA and CDR2 as SQIVND (reference sequence). This CDR3 spans 15 amino acids.